The rows below give T cell receptor beta chains drawn from one sample of a study of a mutant IDH1 vaccine in newly diagnosed glioma. These TCRs are of unknown antigen specificity. The data were produced by immunoSEQ multiplex PCR, yet TCRdb's version contains in-frame clones alone and is incomplete. The top ten clones hold 0.7% to 0.95% of a sample with tens of thousands of clones, more than 70% of them seen once. The sample was PBMCs, taken from a glioma patient whose treatment included an IDH1 peptide vaccine. These receptors originate from a woman aged 45-65 years with glioma. Each CDR3 is given with its conserved first and last residue.

v_gene: TRBV7-2; CDR3aa: CASSRGQGWGEKLFF
v_gene: TRBV2; CDR3aa: CASSPSPPYEQYF
v_gene: TRBV28; CDR3aa: CASSLAMALGRGRETQYF
v_gene: TRBV19; CDR3aa: CASSPGQGVLKLFF
v_gene: TRBV7-9; CDR3aa: CASSGRVAGGTYNEQFF
v_gene: TRBV6-1; CDR3aa: CASVKWNEAFF
v_gene: TRBV7-9; CDR3aa: CASRYLRDTRSGNTIYF
v_gene: TRBV7-9; CDR3aa: CASTHQRTLETIYF
v_gene: TRBV11-2; CDR3aa: CASRQISGRGSARETQYF
v_gene: TRBV19; CDR3aa: CASSSQSSGNTIYF
v_gene: TRBV7-9; CDR3aa: CASSLRQTNEKLFF